This T cell receptor (beta chain) stems from a study of T cells in Graves' hyperthyroidism and ophthalmopathy. In the study overall: The authors collected peripheral blood at initial diagnosis, before any treatment.

This clonotype appeared many times. What it recognizes is unknown. This CDR3 has 12 residues. V lost 6 bases and J lost 8, with 13 bases in between. In germline, CDR1 is DFQATT, CDR2 SNEGSKA (reference sequence). Broader study findings: In the analysis, a 13 V-J model separated ophthalmopathy from stable hyperthyroidism.

Regions amplified from RNA transcripts were the TCR beta CDR3 regions. HTBI primers were employed in a first-round RT-PCR of the TCR CDR3. One entry per CDR3 protein, called by TCRdb with MiXCR from the multiplex PCR reads. The sample has about 290,000 distinct CDR3 sequences; over 15% are singletons. In making diagnoses, clinical symptoms, serum thyroxine and TRAb, thyroid ultrasound and orbital computed tomography were all used. It was 8 to 10 ml of fresh peripheral blood that supplied the PBMCs. The sample comprised blood. The source is a woman between 55 and 75 years old with Graves' ophthalmopathy. This chain links TRBV20-1 with TRBJ1-4; no clear D gene. CDR3 in amino acids: CSARRIQEKLFF. The DNA of the CDR3 is TGCAGTGCACGTAGGATACAGGAAAAACTGTTTTTT.